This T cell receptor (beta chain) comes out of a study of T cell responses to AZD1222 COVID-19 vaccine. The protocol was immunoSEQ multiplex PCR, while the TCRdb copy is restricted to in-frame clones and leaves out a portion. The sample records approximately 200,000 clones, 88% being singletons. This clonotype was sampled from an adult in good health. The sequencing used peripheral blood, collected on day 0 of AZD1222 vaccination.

CDR3 coding DNA: TGTGCCAGCAGCGACGGCGCATATGGCTACACCTTC. Its translation: CASSDGAYGYTF. The rearrangement links TRBV7-2 to TRBJ1-2; D is uncertain. This CDR3 has 12 amino acids. CDR1 is SGHTA and CDR2 is FQGNSA in the germline V gene. Trimming took 5 bases from V and 5 from J, leaving 9 bases between them.